This T cell receptor beta chain emerged from a study of cytomegalovirus exposure and HLA in healthy donors. Study-wide findings and caveats: Sequencing depth across donors, presence/absence analyses assumed, was roughly uniform.

Comment on this clone: The target antigen is unknown.

Primers: 60 Vbeta forward and 13 Jbeta reverse. The assay was immunoSEQ multiplex PCR, and TCRdb's table has in-frame clones only and misses some. The data show more than 85,000 clones, around four fifths seen once. CDR3 length equals 14 residues. CDR1 is SGHRS, CDR2 YFSETQ, per germline. V lost 4 bases, J lost 7 bases, and 4 bases stayed unmatched. The source is a woman between 45 and 65 years old in good health and CMV-seropositive. Material: PBMCs. The chain is built from TRBV5-1 and TRBJ1-6; TRBD1 aligns across 8 bases. In nucleotides, the CDR3 is TGCGCCAGCAGCCACGGACAGGGCAATTCACCCCTCCACTTT. Translated: CASSHGQGNSPLHF.